The sequence of this TCR beta chain was determined in a study of shared T cell receptors in the human thymus (dated by TCRdb to about 2021). Notes on the research overall: The study investigated the way shared, self-reactive T-cell receptor alpha chains are produced in the human thymus.

The library relied on the immunoSEQ multiplex PCR assay. Held by TCRdb, this immuneACCESS table contains in-frame sequences only and omits some clones. Under half of the omission traces to an unresolved V gene where checked; the cause of the rest is unknown. The sample table contains about 660,000 clones; only one count was recorded for about 89% of them. The top ten clonotypes cover 0.0094% of the sample. As regards this clone: The target of this receptor is not known. Nothing much larger sits one base from this clone, and base qualities are not available.

Between the V and J ends, shortened by 3 bases and 6 bases respectively, the junction contains 18 bases. The CDR3 contains 16 residues, cysteine and phenylalanine counted. Solely the CDR3 DNA is kept, with 48 bases framed from the first base. In the germline V gene, CDR1 corresponds to MDHEN and CDR2 to SYDVKM. This same sample was also taken into another study, of human thymus T cells. The second source states: Immunologically healthy infants undergoing open corrective cardiac surgery for congenital heart defects in Finland were used as donors. The thymus tissue came from surgical resects taken out during corrective cardiac surgery. V and J gene segment usage appeared biased in both thymic and peripheral blood repertoires. The related research reported highly overlapping thymic TCR repertoires among unrelated individuals. TCR alpha and beta repertoires from under 10 infant thymus samples and a few related peripheral blood samples were characterized in the study. Donor ages ranging from 7 to 244 days were recorded, and more than 5 male and a couple of female infants were included in the cohort. Thymocytes were mechanically released from the tissue and were stored as pellets of about 9.5-31 million cells at -70 degrees C. A QIAsymphony instrument was used to extract genomic DNA from the frozen cell pellets. Using the immunoSEQ multiplex PCR assay, the TCRB and TCRAD loci were amplified from a standardized quantity of quality-controlled genomic DNA. The amplicons covered the V(D)J region and were long enough to include the CDR3 and to identify the V and J genes. Amplicon sequencing was performed on an Illumina platform through the commercial immunoSEQ service. Primer bias and sequencing errors were corrected using previously described methods, and TCRAD and TCRB definitions followed the IMGT database. The repertoires were analysed using immunoSEQ Analyzer 3.0 and VDJTools for basic statistics, V/J segment usage, diversity estimates, rarefaction and pairwise overlap. Chao1, ChaoE, Efron-Thisted, Shannon and inverse Simpson indices were used to estimate diversity, which was also estimated on datasets down-sampled to the smallest sample. Repertoire overlap was determined by strict matching of CDR3 nucleotide sequence, V gene and J gene, and Jaccard-based multidimensional scaling clustering was applied. On average, thymus samples gave about 750,000 unique TCRB clonotypes, whereas blood samples gave about 92,000.

The chain is encoded by TRBV28 joined to TRBJ2-1, with TRBD1 as a weak D call on 6 bases. The source of this sequence is a boy in the first two years of life with a congenital heart defect. Donor details come from another sample of the same person, matched by shared clones. Sequencing was carried out using thymocytes. This receptor has the CDR3 CASSFNAQGAVNEQFF. In nucleotide form, the sequence is TGTGCCAGCAGTTTCAACGCACAGGGAGCAGTCAATGAGCAGTTCTTC.